These 3 T cell receptor beta chains came from one sample sequenced in a study of cytomegalovirus exposure and HLA in healthy donors. Primers: 60 Vbeta forward and 13 Jbeta reverse. Data came from immunoSEQ multiplex PCR; TCRdb stores just in-frame clones and leaves some out. The sample contains fewer than 250,000 clones, about four fifths of which appear only once. Sequenced sample: PBMCs. The origin of the receptors is a young man in good health and CMV-seronegative.

This clone was seen more than once but under ten times. The junction shows a germline mismatch at one end, possibly a read error. The chain carries TRBV27 and TRBJ2-6; possible D gene TRBD1, 5 bases. Germline CDR1 is MNHEY and CDR2 is SMNVEV (reference sequence). The CDR3 is 14 residues long. CDR3 sequence: CASSLMAGASVLTF. CDR3 DNA sequence: TGTGCCAGCAGTTTAATGGCTGGGGCCAGCGTCCTGACTTTC.

This clone was seen a few times. The CDR3 protein is CASSPTDRGNTEAFF. The DNA for the CDR3 is TGCGCCAGCAGCCCTACTGACAGGGGTAACACTGAAGCTTTCTTT. The genes are TRBV5-1 and TRBJ1-1, with 8 nucleotides matching TRBD1. The CDR3 loop spans 15 amino acids. V was pared by 4 bases and J by 2 bases, with 7 bases of the junction left unmatched. Looked up from germline, CDR1 is SGHRS and CDR2 is YFSETQ.

This clone was seen just once. The chain employs TRBV4-1 and TRBJ1-5; TRBD1 aligns across 10 bases. This CDR3 comprises 16 residues. Germline CDR1 is MGHRA and CDR2 is YSYEKL. The V segment lost 4 bases and the J segment 6 bases; nucleotides outside the gene matches: 9. For the CDR3, the DNA is TGCGCCAGCAGCCGAGGACAGGGGGATTTTAGTCAGCCCCAGCATTTT. This encodes CASSRGQGDFSQPQHF.